This T cell receptor beta chain was identified during a study of shared T cell receptors in the human thymus. Germline V gene data show CDR1 as SEHNR and CDR2 as FQNEAQ (reference sequence). The V and J ends lost 3 bases and 4 bases, in that order; junction bases with no gene match: 6. This CDR3 contains 16 residues. Using immunoSEQ multiplex PCR, the repertoire was profiled, and TCRdb retains in-frame clones only, with some absent. The sample has roughly 550,000 clones; 78% are singletons. This same sample was also part of a study on human thymus T cells. That publication notes: Resections were taken during corrective heart surgery, and the thymus tissue came from these.

The V gene is TRBV7-9, the J gene TRBJ1-2; 12 bases line up with TRBD1. This TCR was recovered from a boy under two years old with a congenital heart defect. The sequencing sample was made of thymocytes. The CDR3, as DNA: TGTGCCAGCAGCTTGGGACAGGGGGCCGGGGTCTATGGCTACACCTTC. Its protein product is CASSLGQGAGVYGYTF.